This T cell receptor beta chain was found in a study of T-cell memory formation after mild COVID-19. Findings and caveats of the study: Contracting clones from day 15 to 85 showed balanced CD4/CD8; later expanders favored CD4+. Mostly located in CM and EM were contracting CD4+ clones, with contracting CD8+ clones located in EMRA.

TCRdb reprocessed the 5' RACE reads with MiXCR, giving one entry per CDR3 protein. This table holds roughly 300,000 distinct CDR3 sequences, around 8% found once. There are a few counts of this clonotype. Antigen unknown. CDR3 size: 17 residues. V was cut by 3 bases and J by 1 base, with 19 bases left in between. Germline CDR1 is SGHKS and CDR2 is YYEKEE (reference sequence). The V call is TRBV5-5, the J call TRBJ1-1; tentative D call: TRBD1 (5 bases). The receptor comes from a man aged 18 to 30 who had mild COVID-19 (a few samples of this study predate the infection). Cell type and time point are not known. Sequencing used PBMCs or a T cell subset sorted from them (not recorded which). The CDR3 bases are TGTGCCAGCAGCTCAACCCTCGGGGGGTCGACGAACACTGAAGCTTTCTTT. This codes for CASSSTLGGSTNTEAFF.